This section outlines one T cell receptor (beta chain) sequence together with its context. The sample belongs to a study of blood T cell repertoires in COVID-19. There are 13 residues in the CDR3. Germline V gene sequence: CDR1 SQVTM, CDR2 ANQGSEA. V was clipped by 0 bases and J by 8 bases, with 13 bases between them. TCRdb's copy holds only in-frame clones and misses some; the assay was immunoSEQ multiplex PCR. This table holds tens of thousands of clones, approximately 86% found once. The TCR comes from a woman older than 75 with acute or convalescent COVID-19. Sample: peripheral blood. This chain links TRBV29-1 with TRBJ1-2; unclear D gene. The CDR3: CSVEDRRKRGYTF. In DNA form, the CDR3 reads TGCAGCGTTGAAGACCGTCGAAAGCGGGGCTACACCTTC.